The present T cell receptor (beta chain) was sequenced within a study of blood T cells in healthy people across ages. At the level of the study: Every two T cells gave about one barcoded beta molecule via template switching.

The germline V and J ends were trimmed by 7 bases and 0 bases, with 12 bases remaining between them. CDR1 is LNHDA, CDR2 SQIVND, per germline (reference sequence). The CDR3 spans 14 residues. Alongside a J-beta primer mix, a sample-barcoded 5' primer served in a second PCR lasting roughly 6 to 11 cycles. A single record per CDR3 protein comes from TCRdb applying MiXCR to the 5' RACE reads. The sample lists hundreds of thousands of distinct CDR3 sequences, 20% to 30% occurring once. These data were likewise used in another study, on T cells of mothers and their children. That work adds: In each mother, TCR beta CDR3 reads exceeded 8.5 million; in each child, they numbered several million.

This TCR was sampled from a boy aged 5-17 years in good health. The J gene is TRBJ1-1, the V gene TRBV19; D gene ambiguous. The sample taken for sequencing was blood. CDR3 protein: CASIPTAMNTEAFF. The CDR3 DNA reads as TGTGCCAGTATCCCCACAGCAATGAACACTGAAGCTTTCTTT.